What follows are 21 T cell receptor beta chains derived from one specimen sequenced in a study of T cell repertoires in aging, cancer and after chemotherapy. TCR beta rearrangements were amplified from peripheral blood genomic DNA. Multiplex touch-down PCR with TRB-A/B primers amplified rearranged V-D-J TRB sequences. Each CDR3 protein is one row after TCRdb ran MiXCR on the multiplex PCR reads. Here the sample spans under 4,500 distinct CDR3 sequences, about three fifths being singletons. The sample comprised blood. The receptor set was obtained from a human donor with a solid tumor.

The chain combines TRBV5-1 with TRBJ1-1; TRBD1 is a possible D gene (5 bases). The V gene lost 3 bases and the J gene lost 0 bases, with 15 bases spanning the gap. The V gene's germline CDR1 is SGHRS and CDR2 YFSETQ. This CDR3 contains 16 residues. The DNA for the CDR3 is TGCGCCAGCAGCTCGGACTGGGACGCCATGAACACTGAAGCTTTCTTT. Protein sequence: CASSSDWDAMNTEAFF.

The CDR3 reads CASSLIWDRGTSGTEAFF. CDR3 nucleotides: TGTGCCAGCAGTTTAATTTGGGACAGAGGAACGTCTGGCACTGAAGCTTTCTTT. The chain uses TRBV27 and TRBJ1-1; 7 bases agree with TRBD1. Germline assignment: CDR1 MNHEY and CDR2 SMNVEV (reference sequence). Trimming cost V 2 bases and J 4 bases; bases outside gene matches: 16. The CDR3 is made up of 18 amino acids.

This clonotype is a singleton in its sample. V is TRBV19 and J is TRBJ2-7, with 8 bases that match TRBD2. This CDR3 has 17 amino acids. Germline CDR1 LNHDA, CDR2 SQIVND (reference sequence). The trim removed 4 bases at V and 3 bases at J, leaving 14 bases unmatched. The CDR3 nucleotides are TGTGCCAGTAGTAAAGGCTTCCAGCGGGAGCTCCACTACGAGCAGTACTTC. Encoded protein: CASSKGFQRELHYEQYF.

The rearrangement joins TRBV7-9 to TRBJ2-7, with TRBD1 matching over 9 bases. The CDR3 runs to 15 residues. CDR1 and CDR2 (germline): SEHNR, FQNEAQ (reference sequence). With V trimmed by 1 base and J by 5 bases, 6 bases remained unmatched. The CDR3 loop reads CASSLGDRVINEQYF. CDR3 coding DNA: TGTGCCAGCAGCTTAGGGGACAGGGTAATCAACGAGCAGTACTTC.

The chain links TRBV5-1 to TRBJ1-1, with 7 bases matching TRBD1. This CDR3 is 14 amino acids long. V lost 4 bases, J lost 2 bases, and 5 bases stayed unmatched. Germline V gene data show CDR1 as SGHRS and CDR2 as YFSETQ. The CDR3 bases are TGCGCCAGCAGCCCCGGGACAGCTAACACTGAAGCTTTCTTT. Its protein product is CASSPGTANTEAFF.

In this sample, this clonotype turned up once. The V gene is TRBV7-3, the J gene TRBJ2-7, with no clear D. The CDR3 extends over 13 amino acids. Trimming removed 0 bases from V and 9 bases from J, with 12 bases in between. Per germline, CDR1 SGHTA and CDR2 FQGTGA. The CDR3 region is CASSLTHGQGQYF. The CDR3 DNA is TGTGCCAGCAGCTTAACCCACGGTCAAGGGCAGTACTTC.

The chain links TRBV6-1 to TRBJ1-6; 8 bases agree with TRBD1. Germline V lookup: CDR1 MNHNS, CDR2 SASEGT. There are 16 residues in the CDR3. V lost 8 bases and J lost 11; bases outside the gene matches: 17. CDR3 sequence (DNA): TGTGCCAGCCGGACCCAGGGGGCCCGTTCGACGACACCCCTCCACTTT. It yields the protein CASRTQGARSTTPLHF.

V usage is TRBV27 and J usage is TRBJ2-1; the D is unclear. Germline V gene lookup returns CDR1 MNHEY and CDR2 SMNVEV (reference sequence). Trimming cost V 2 bases and J 3 bases, with 8 bases left between them. CDR3 length equals 14 residues. CDR3 in DNA: TGTGCCAGCAGTTTAAAAGGTTTCTACAATGAGCAGTTCTTC. Amino acids: CASSLKGFYNEQFF.

The chain links TRBV29-1 to TRBJ2-2; 15 bases map to TRBD2. This CDR3 region has 17 residues. V shed 4 bases and J 3 bases; nucleotides not matched to a gene: 6. Germline-derived CDR1 and CDR2 are SQVTM and ANQGSEA. DNA of the CDR3: TGCAGCGTTGTCGTGGGGACTAGCGGGAGGTACACCGGGGAGCTGTTTTTT. The encoded protein is CSVVVGTSGRYTGELFF.

This clonotype was observed a single time. The germline gene is not matched at one end of the junction; a read error may be the cause. This chain joins TRBV19 and TRBJ2-3; the D gene is possibly TRBD2 (6 bases). The germline CDR1 and CDR2 sequences are LNHDA and SQIVND (reference sequence). The CDR3 is made up of 13 amino acids. CDR3 protein: CTSSSGRTDTQYF. DNA for the CDR3: TGTACCAGTAGTAGCGGACGCACAGATACGCAGTATTTT. The full variable domain, rest sourced from reference TRBV19 and TRBJ2-3, is DGGITQSPKYLFRKEGQNVTLSCEQNLNHDAMYWYRQDPGQGLRLIYYSQIVNDFQKGDIAEGYSVSREKKESFPLTVTSAQKNPTAFYLCTSSSGRTDTQYFGPGTRLTVL.

Here the CDR3 DNA reads TGTGCCAGCAGCTTCAGCGGGACTGAGCAGTTCTTC. It is translated as CASSFSGTEQFF. This chain joins TRBV7-9 and TRBJ2-7, with TRBD2 identical over 7 bases. The end of the DNA fits TRBJ2-1 better, so the J call may be wrong. CDR1 is SEHNR, CDR2 FQNEAQ, per germline (reference sequence). This CDR3 has 12 residues.

The chain uses TRBV20-1 and TRBJ2-3; D is perhaps TRBD2 (7 bases). The CDR3 is made up of 12 amino acids. Trimming stripped 5 bases from V and 8 bases from J, with 14 bases between. CDR1 is DFQATT, CDR2 SNEGSKA, per germline (reference sequence). Here the CDR3 DNA reads TGCAGTGCTGGGCGGGGGCAAGGTACGCAGTATTTT. This codes for CSAGRGQGTQYF.

V gene TRBV6-5 combines with J gene TRBJ1-3; no firm D call. Germline V gene sequence: CDR1 MNHEY, CDR2 SVGAGI. Deletions cut 4 bases from V and 0 bases from J, with 13 bases between. This CDR3 has 16 amino acids. CDR3 sequence: CASSSTRRASGNTIYF. The CDR3 DNA follows: TGTGCCAGCAGTTCCACCCGAAGGGCCTCTGGAAACACCATATATTTT.

The chain recombines TRBV7-9 with TRBJ1-4; 9 bases fit TRBD1. The CDR3 spans 15 residues. The trim removed 1 base at V and 3 bases at J, leaving 0 bases unmatched. Germline loops: CDR1 SEHNR, CDR2 FQNEAQ (reference sequence). The CDR3 reads CASSLGQGANEKLFF. In nucleotides, the CDR3 is TGTGCCAGCAGCTTAGGACAGGGGGCTAATGAAAAACTGTTTTTT.

The chain employs TRBV7-2 and TRBJ2-2, with a weak D call TRBD2 (6 bases). With 5 bases removed from V and 8 bases from J, the gap between germline ends came to 12 bases. The CDR3 runs 13 residues. Germline-derived CDR1 and CDR2 are SGHTA and FQGNSA. The CDR3 DNA reads TGTGCCAGCAGCCCTCCCGGAGGGGGGGAGCTGTTTTTT. Protein sequence: CASSPPGGGELFF.

The rearrangement links TRBV5-1 to TRBJ2-7; D assignment may be TRBD1 or TRBD2 (6 bases each). The germline CDR1 and CDR2 sequences are SGHRS and YFSETQ. The CDR3 sequence is 15 residues long. Trimming left V 4 bases short and J 3 bases short, with 17 bases between. The CDR3 DNA follows: TGCGCCAGCAGCCCCCGGGACTCCAGGGGCTACGAGCAGTACTTC. Amino acids: CASSPRDSRGYEQYF.

This clonotype has just a few counts. This chain joins TRBV29-1 and TRBJ2-7, with TRBD2 as a possible D gene (7 bases). V was pared by 6 bases and J by 6 bases, with 18 bases between. The length of the CDR3 is 13 residues. Germline CDR1 SQVTM, CDR2 ANQGSEA. The CDR3 loop is CSVKPGGKGEQYF. CDR3 bases: TGCAGCGTCAAGCCGGGGGGCAAGGGCGAGCAGTACTTC.

J is TRBJ2-5 and V is TRBV7-2; D is uncertain. With 0 bases removed from V and 4 bases from J, the gap between germline ends came to 3 bases. CDR3 size: 12 residues. Looked up from germline, CDR1 is SGHTA and CDR2 is FQGNSA. CDR3 nucleotide sequence: TGTGCCAGCAGCTTAGCCAGAGAGACCCAGTACTTC. It yields the protein CASSLARETQYF.

This clonotype has only a few counts. The rearrangement links TRBV7-2 to TRBJ2-5; possibly TRBD1 or TRBD2 for D (5 bases each). Germline CDR1 is SGHTA and CDR2 is FQGNSA. The germline V and J ends were trimmed by 3 bases and 7 bases, with 9 bases remaining between them. The CDR3 contains 12 residues. For the CDR3, the DNA is TGTGCCAGCAGCTTCGTCGGGGCGACCCAGTACTTC. Protein sequence: CASSFVGATQYF.

This sequence joins TRBV6-5 and TRBJ1-1; D unclear. The germline gives CDR1 MNHEY, CDR2 SVGAGI. V shed 5 bases and J shed 7 bases, with 8 bases lying between them. There are 11 residues in the CDR3. The CDR3, as DNA: TGTGCCAGCAGTATGGGAAGTGAAGCTTTCTTT. Translation: CASSMGSEAFF.

The chain couples TRBV18 to TRBJ1-5; no firm D call. Germline V gene data show CDR1 as KGHSH and CDR2 as LQKENI. The length of the CDR3 is 12 residues. Trimming stripped 2 bases from V and 4 bases from J, with 3 bases between. CDR3 in amino acids: CASSPGNQPQHF. CDR3 DNA: TGTGCCAGCTCACCAGGGAATCAGCCCCAGCATTTT.